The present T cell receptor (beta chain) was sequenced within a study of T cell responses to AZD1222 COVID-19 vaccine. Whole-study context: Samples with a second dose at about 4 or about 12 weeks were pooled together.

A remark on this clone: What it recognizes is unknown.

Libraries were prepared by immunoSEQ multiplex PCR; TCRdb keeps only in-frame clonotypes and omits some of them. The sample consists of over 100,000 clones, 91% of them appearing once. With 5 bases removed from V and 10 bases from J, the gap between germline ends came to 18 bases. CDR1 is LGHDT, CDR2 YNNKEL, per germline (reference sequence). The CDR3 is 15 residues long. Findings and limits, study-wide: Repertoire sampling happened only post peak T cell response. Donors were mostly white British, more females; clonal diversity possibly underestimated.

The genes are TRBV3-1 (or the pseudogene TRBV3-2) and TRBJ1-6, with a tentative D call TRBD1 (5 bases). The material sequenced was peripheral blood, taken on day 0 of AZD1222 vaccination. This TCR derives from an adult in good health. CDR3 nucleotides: TGTGCCAGCAGCAATAATGGGGGTAAGGAATCACCCCTCCACTTT. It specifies CASSNNGGKESPLHF.